This T cell receptor (beta chain) was sequenced during a study of cytomegalovirus exposure and HLA in healthy donors. The study, taken as a whole, reports: 150 or so TCR beta chains were listed as cytomegalovirus-associated. Three CMV-associated chains were confirmed in vitro to be specific for CMV antigens. A later analysis found first-cohort TCR clusters tended to co-occur in the 95 to 150 validation repertoires.

TCRdb's table, derived via immunoSEQ multiplex PCR, lists solely in-frame clones and lacks some. The sample consists of 90,000 or so clones, 85% of them appearing once. As concerns this clone: Its antigen is not identified.

Separate from the approximately 700-subject first cohort was the approximately 130-subject validation cohort, to which the donors belonged. The junction had 4 bases not matched to a gene; V was cut back by 0 bases and J by 4 bases. This CDR3 is 15 amino acids long. Germline-derived CDR1 and CDR2 are SGHTA and FQGNSA. The J gene is TRBJ2-7, the V gene TRBV7-2, with TRBD2 identical over 9 bases. Sequencing input: PBMCs. This receptor was obtained from a man between 18 and 35 years old in good health and CMV-seropositive. This chain's CDR3 is CASSLAGTSSYEQYF. CDR3 coding DNA: TGTGCCAGCAGCTTAGCCGGGACTAGCTCTTACGAGCAGTACTTC.